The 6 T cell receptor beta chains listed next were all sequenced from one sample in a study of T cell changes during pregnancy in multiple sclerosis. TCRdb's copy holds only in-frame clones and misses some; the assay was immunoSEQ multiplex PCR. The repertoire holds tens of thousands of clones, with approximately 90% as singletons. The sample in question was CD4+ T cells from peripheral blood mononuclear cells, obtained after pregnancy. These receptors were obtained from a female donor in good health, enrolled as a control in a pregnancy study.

This CDR3 is CAISGTGNSPLHF. The CDR3 region has the DNA TGTGCCATCAGTGGAACAGGGAATTCACCCCTCCACTTT. This chain connects TRBV10-3 to TRBJ1-6, with D possibly being TRBD1 (6 bases). V lost 4 bases and J 7 bases, leaving 8 bases between the germline ends. Germline CDR1 ENHRY, CDR2 SYGVKD. This CDR3 spans 13 amino acids.

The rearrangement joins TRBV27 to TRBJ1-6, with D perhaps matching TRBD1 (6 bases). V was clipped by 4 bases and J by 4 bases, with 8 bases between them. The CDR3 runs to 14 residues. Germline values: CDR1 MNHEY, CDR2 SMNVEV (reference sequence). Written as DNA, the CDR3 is TGTGCCAGCAGTTGGGGGCCTTATAATTCACCCCTCCACTTT. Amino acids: CASSWGPYNSPLHF.

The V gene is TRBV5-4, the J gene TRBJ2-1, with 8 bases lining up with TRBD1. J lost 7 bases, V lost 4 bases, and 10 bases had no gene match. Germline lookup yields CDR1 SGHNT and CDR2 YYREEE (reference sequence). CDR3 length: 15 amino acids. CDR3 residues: CASSGSRGLRNEQFF. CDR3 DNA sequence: TGTGCCAGCAGCGGAAGCAGGGGGCTTCGTAATGAGCAGTTCTTC.

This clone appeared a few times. The DNA of the CDR3 is TGTGCCATCAGCACCCAGGAGAACACTGAAGCTTTCTTT. Protein sequence: CAISTQENTEAFF. The chain is built from TRBV10-3 and TRBJ1-1; D uncertain. From germline, CDR1 is ENHRY and CDR2 SYGVKD. V was trimmed by 6 bases and J by 1 base, leaving 9 bases between them. This CDR3 contains 13 residues.

The CDR3 region is CASSLGQGYEKLFF. The CDR3 region has the DNA TGTGCCAGCAGCTTAGGACAGGGGTATGAAAAACTGTTTTTT. The V and J genes are TRBV11-2 and TRBJ1-4; 8 bases fit TRBD1. With V trimmed by 1 base and J by 6 bases, 1 base remained unmatched. Looked up from germline, CDR1 is SGHAT and CDR2 is FQNNGV. The CDR3 has 14 amino acids. Full variable domain (missing parts from reference TRBV11-2 and TRBJ1-4): EAGVAQSPRYKIIEKRQSVAFWCNPISGHATLYWYQQILGQGPKLLIQFQNNGVVDDSQLPKDRFSAERLKGVDSTLKIQPAKLEDSAVYLCASSLGQGYEKLFFGSGTQLSVL.

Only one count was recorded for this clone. CDR3 protein: CASSVGLAGVNEQYF. As DNA, the CDR3 is TGTGCCAGCAGCGTAGGCCTAGCGGGGGTAAACGAGCAGTACTTC. The chain uses TRBV9 and TRBJ2-7, with 10 bases that match TRBD2. After removal of 0 bases from V and 5 bases from J, the junction contained 5 bases not matched to a gene. The CDR3 runs 15 residues. CDR1 is SGDLS, CDR2 YYNGEE, per germline. Variable domain in full (rest from reference TRBV9 and TRBJ2-7): DSGVTQTPKHLITATGQRVTLRCSPRSGDLSVYWYQQSLDQGLQFLIQYYNGEERAKGNILERFSAQQFPDLHSELNLSSLELGDSALYFCASSVGLAGVNEQYFGPGTRLTVT.